Shown below are 9 T cell receptor beta chains from a single sample sequenced in a study of blood T cell repertoires in COVID-19. Method: immunoSEQ multiplex PCR; TCRdb's copy keeps in-frame clones and lacks some. The sample includes more than 95,000 clones, roughly 72% of them seen just once. The specimen sequenced was peripheral blood. These receptors all stem from a man older than 75 with COVID-19, enrolled during active disease.

The chain employs TRBV27 and TRBJ2-3; D is perhaps TRBD2 (5 bases). V was pared by 5 bases and J by 5 bases, with 14 bases between. The CDR3 extends over 14 amino acids. Germline values: CDR1 MNHEY, CDR2 SMNVEV (reference sequence). The CDR3 DNA reads TGTGCCAGCAGTCTTGGGGTAAGCGGAGATACGCAGTATTTT. It specifies CASSLGVSGDTQYF.

J is TRBJ2-1 and V is TRBV2; D may be TRBD1 (5 bases). Trimming removed 6 bases from V and 0 bases from J, with 12 bases in between. This CDR3 spans 15 amino acids. Germline assignment: CDR1 SNHLY and CDR2 FYNNEI. CDR3 bases: TGTGCCAGCAGATATGACAGCACCTCCTACAATGAGCAGTTCTTC. This encodes CASRYDSTSYNEQFF.

J is TRBJ1-1 and V is TRBV19, with 12 bases fitting TRBD1. The CDR3 is 16 residues long. V gave up 6 bases and J gave up 2 bases; unmatched junction bases: 7. Looked up from germline, CDR1 is LNHDA and CDR2 is SQIVND (reference sequence). CDR3 nucleotide sequence: TGTGCCAGTAGGGGGGACAGGGGGCGAGGAAACACTGAAGCTTTCTTT. Its protein product is CASRGDRGRGNTEAFF.

The genes are TRBV2 and TRBJ1-4, with unresolved D. Germline loops: CDR1 SNHLY, CDR2 FYNNEI. The CDR3 sequence is 10 residues long. Trimming removed 8 bases at V and 8 bases at J, with 6 bases between. DNA for the CDR3: TGTGCCAGCGGAGGGGAAAAACTGTTTTTT. This sequence encodes CASGGEKLFF.

The V call is TRBV7-9, the J call TRBJ1-2; D is ambiguous. Per the germline V gene, CDR1 is SEHNR and CDR2 is FQNEAQ (reference sequence). V dropped 7 bases and J dropped 2 bases, with 14 bases sitting between them. This CDR3 contains 14 residues. The CDR3, as DNA: TGTGCCAGCACCCCCCTTACTCCAAACTATGGCTACACCTTC. It yields the protein CASTPLTPNYGYTF. Drawing the rest from reference TRBV7-9 and TRBJ1-2, the complete variable domain is DTGVSQNPRHKITKRGQNVTFRCDPISEHNRLYWYRQTLGQGPEFLTYFQNEAQLEKSRLLSDRFSAERPKGSFSTLEIQRTEQGDSAMYLCASTPLTPNYGYTFGSGTRLTVV.

This clone was seen a handful of times. The V call is TRBV24-1, the J call TRBJ2-2; D perhaps matches TRBD1 (6 bases). This CDR3 region has 16 residues. Germline V gene lookup returns CDR1 KGHDR and CDR2 SFDVKD. Between the trimmed V and J ends, which lost 4 bases and 1 base, there was a span of 12 bases. The CDR3 loop is CATSDRGHWNTGELFF. The CDR3 region has the DNA TGTGCCACCAGTGACCGGGGACATTGGAACACCGGGGAGCTGTTTTTT.

The chain couples TRBV3-1 (or the pseudogene TRBV3-2) to TRBJ1-1; D gene uncertain. Per the germline V gene, CDR1 is LGHDT and CDR2 is YNNKEL (reference sequence). Trimming shortened V by 3 bases and J by 1 base, and 12 bases separated the two germline ends. CDR3 length: 15 residues. CDR3 coding DNA: TGTGCCAGCAGCCAGGGCCCGGGATGGAACACTGAAGCTTTCTTT. This gives the protein CASSQGPGWNTEAFF.

This clone was observed at least ten times. This chain links TRBV4-1 with TRBJ2-7, with 9 bases matching TRBD2. Trimming at V came to 0 bases and at J to 5 bases, leaving 8 bases not matched to a gene. CDR3 length: 16 residues. CDR1 MGHRA and CDR2 YSYEKL come from the germline V gene. CDR3 coding DNA: TGCGCCAGCAGCCAAGAGGGGCGACTAGCGGCCGACGAGCAGTACTTC. It encodes CASSQEGRLAADEQYF.

This clone was recorded only once. The chain recombines TRBV12-3 or TRBV12-4 with TRBJ2-4; TRBD1 agrees at 7 bases. V was pared by 5 bases and J by 4 bases, with 2 bases of the junction left unmatched. CDR3 length: 13 amino acids. CDR3 amino acids: CASSMGQKNIQYF. The CDR3 DNA is TGTGCCAGCAGTATGGGACAGAAAAACATTCAGTACTTC.